This TCR beta chain was captured by sequencing in a study of CD8+ T cells in alopecia areata. As for the study in general: Patients took tofacitinib for 6 to 18 months, followed by 6 drug-free months. Study-wide results and limits: Possibly because of HLA-related factors, TCR sharing was less clear across patients than in mice. Lesional scalp, especially alopecia totalis/universalis, showed higher clonality than normal scalp.

The table lists this clone with a few counts. Its specificity is unknown. The study team obtained lesional scalp punch biopsies and peripheral blood from alopecia areata patients. Extracted RNA was reverse transcribed into cDNA, the sequencing template. TCRdb keeps only in-frame clones here, not all; method: immunoSEQ multiplex PCR. The top ten clones hold roughly 10% of a sample with 150,000 or so clones, around 71% of them seen once. Here the sequenced sample was CD8+ T cells sorted from blood, taken at week 0. This receptor was obtained from a human donor with alopecia areata.

The CDR3 nucleotides are TGCGCCAGCAGCCAAGATCATGCGGCAGGGGTTTCTGATACGCAGTATTTT. Protein: CASSQDHAAGVSDTQYF. V is TRBV4-1 and J is TRBJ2-3, with D maybe TRBD1 (6 bases). V was cut by 0 bases and J by 6 bases, with 19 bases left in between. Germline V gene sequence: CDR1 MGHRA, CDR2 YSYEKL. The CDR3 runs to 17 residues.